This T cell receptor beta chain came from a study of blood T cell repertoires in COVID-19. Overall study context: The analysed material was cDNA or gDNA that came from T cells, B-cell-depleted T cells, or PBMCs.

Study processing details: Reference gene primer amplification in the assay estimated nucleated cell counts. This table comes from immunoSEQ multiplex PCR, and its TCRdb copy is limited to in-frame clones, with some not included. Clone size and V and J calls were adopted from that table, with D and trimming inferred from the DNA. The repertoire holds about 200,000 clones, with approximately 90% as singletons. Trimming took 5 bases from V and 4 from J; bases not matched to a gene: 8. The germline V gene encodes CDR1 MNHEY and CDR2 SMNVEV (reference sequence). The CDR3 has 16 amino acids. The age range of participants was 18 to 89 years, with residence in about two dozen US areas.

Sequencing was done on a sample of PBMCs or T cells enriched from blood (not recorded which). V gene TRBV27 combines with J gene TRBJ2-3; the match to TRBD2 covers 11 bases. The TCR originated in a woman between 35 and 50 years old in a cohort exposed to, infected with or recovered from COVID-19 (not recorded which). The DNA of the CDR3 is TGTGCCAGCAGTCTACTACTAGCGGGAGACCCAGATACGCAGTATTTT. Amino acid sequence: CASSLLLAGDPDTQYF.